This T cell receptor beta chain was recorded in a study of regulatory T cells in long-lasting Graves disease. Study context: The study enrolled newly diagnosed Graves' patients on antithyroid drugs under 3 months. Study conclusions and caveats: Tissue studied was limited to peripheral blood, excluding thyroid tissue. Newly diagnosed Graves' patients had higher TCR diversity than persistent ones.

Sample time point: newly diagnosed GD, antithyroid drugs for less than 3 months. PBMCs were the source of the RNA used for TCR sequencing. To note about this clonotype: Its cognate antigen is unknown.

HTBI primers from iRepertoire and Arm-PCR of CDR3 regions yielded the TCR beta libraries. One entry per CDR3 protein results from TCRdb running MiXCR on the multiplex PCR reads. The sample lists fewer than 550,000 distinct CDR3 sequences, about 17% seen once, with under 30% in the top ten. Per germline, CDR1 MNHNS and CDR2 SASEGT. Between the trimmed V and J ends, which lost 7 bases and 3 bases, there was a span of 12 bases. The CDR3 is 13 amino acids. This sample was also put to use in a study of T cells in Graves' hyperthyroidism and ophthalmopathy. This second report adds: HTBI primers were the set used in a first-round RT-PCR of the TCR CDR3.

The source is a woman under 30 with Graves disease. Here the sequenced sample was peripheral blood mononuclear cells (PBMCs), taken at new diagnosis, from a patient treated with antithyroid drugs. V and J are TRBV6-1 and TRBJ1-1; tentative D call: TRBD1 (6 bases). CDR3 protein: CASKGGVDTEAFF. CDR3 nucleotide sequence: TGTGCCAGCAAGGGGGGGGTAGACACTGAAGCTTTCTTT.